In its sample, the clone carrying this T cell receptor beta chain was seen once. Antigen unknown. Germline-derived CDR1 and CDR2 are SGHVS and FQNEAQ. The CDR3 consists of 14 residues. After removal of 7 bases from V and 8 bases from J, the junction contained 6 bases not matched to a gene. The source of the sample is a study of blood T cells in healthy people across ages. Isolating PBMCs gave at least 6.5 million of these cells per sample. A second PCR of 7 to 11 cycles used a sample-barcoded 5' primer and a J-beta primer mix. Unique molecular identifiers of 12 random nucleotides labeled each cDNA. MiXCR, run by TCRdb on the 5' RACE reads, gives a single entry per CDR3 protein. The sample has fewer than 1,200,000 distinct CDR3 sequences, roughly a quarter seen once. Points from the study as a whole: Total diversity from one million sequenced T cells was likely underestimated. With naive T cell percentage, TCR beta diversity showed a strong correlation.

The data were also submitted as part of a second study, on T cells of mothers and their children.

The TCR sequence derives from a girl aged 2 to 10 in good health. The gene calls are TRBV7-8 and TRBJ2-1, with TRBD2 matching over 12 bases. Input material: blood. Here the CDR3 DNA reads TGTGCCAGCAAACTAGCGGGGGGCAGGGATGAGCAGTTCTTC. It specifies CASKLAGGRDEQFF.